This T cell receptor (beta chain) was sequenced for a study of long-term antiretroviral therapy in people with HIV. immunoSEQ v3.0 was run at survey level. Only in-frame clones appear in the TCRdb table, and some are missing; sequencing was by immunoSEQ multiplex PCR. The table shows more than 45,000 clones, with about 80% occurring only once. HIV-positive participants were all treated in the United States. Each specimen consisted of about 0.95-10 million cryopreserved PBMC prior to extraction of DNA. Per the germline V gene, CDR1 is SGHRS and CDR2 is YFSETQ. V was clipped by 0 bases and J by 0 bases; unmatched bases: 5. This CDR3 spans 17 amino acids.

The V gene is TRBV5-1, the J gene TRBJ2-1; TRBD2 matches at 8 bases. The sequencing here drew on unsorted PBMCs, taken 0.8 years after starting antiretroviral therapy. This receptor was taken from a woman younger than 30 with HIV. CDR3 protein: CASSLGVSGSSYNEQFF. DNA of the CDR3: TGCGCCAGCAGCTTGGGGGTCAGCGGGAGCTCCTACAATGAGCAGTTCTTC.